This T cell receptor (beta chain) was identified during a study of T cells in localized non-small cell lung cancer. Study results and limitations: A median approximately 57 of the top 100 tumor clones appeared in adjacent lung. Tumor trailed uninvolved adjacent lung in T cell clonality, which peaked there. With higher T cell density in blood came longer overall survival. Sequence data derive from only one tumor region, so heterogeneity remains possible.

Assay: immunoSEQ multiplex PCR; the TCRdb copy retains only in-frame clones and omits some. The data hold 40,000 to 55,000 clones, with 80% observed a single time. In the case of this clone: Antigen specificity is unknown.

The V gene end was trimmed by 5 bases and the J gene end by 5 bases; junction bases not matched to a gene: 6. This CDR3 spans 16 amino acids. Germline lookup yields CDR1 ENHRY and CDR2 SYGVKD. Here the sequenced sample was PBMCs, taken before any cancer treatment. The sequence was obtained from a woman between 40 and 69 years old with stage II lung adenocarcinoma. The chain uses TRBV10-3 and TRBJ2-5; 15 positions match TRBD2. The CDR3 region is CAISPRGTSGGETQYF. The DNA of the CDR3 is TGTGCCATCAGTCCCCGAGGGACTAGCGGGGGGGAGACCCAGTACTTC.